This is a list of T cell receptor beta chains from one sample in a study of blood T cell repertoires in COVID-19. TCRdb keeps only in-frame clones here, not all; method: immunoSEQ multiplex PCR. The data hold more than 200,000 clones, with around 84% observed a single time. The sample taken for sequencing was peripheral blood. All receptors come from a woman over 75 with COVID-19, enrolled during active disease. The CDR3 runs from the conserved cysteine through the conserved F or W. D genes are given only for firm matches. Expanded clones get a size class; other rows say once, few or many, or leave the size out.

clone_size d_call j_call v_call cdr3_nt cdr3_aa
few . TRBJ2-3 TRBV2 TGTGCCAGCAGTGGGCCTTTCACAGATACGCAGTATTTT CASSGPFTDTQYF
. . TRBJ2-5 TRBV4-1 TGCGCCAGCTCACGAGGTCCCCAAGAGACCCAGTACTTC CASSRGPQETQYF
few TRBD1 TRBJ2-1 TRBV18 TGTGCCAGCTCACCATACCTAGCAGGGGGAGACAATGAGCAGTTCTTC CASSPYLAGGDNEQFF
. . TRBJ1-4 TRBV6-5 TGTGCCAGCAGCCCCCGTGGCACCGAAAATGAAAAACTGTTTTTT CASSPRGTENEKLFF
. TRBD2 TRBJ2-2 TRBV10-1 TGCGCCAGCGGGGCCAACGGGCTAGCGGGGCCGCAGGCGAACACCGGGGAGCTGTTTTTT CASGANGLAGPQANTGELFF
few TRBD1 TRBJ1-1 TRBV6-6 TGTGCCAGCAGTTTGGACAGGCTAACGCCTGAAGCTTTCTTT CASSLDRLTPEAFF
. TRBD1 TRBJ1-6 TRBV9 TGTGCCAGCAGTGAGTGGGGACAGAATAATTCACCCCTCCACTTT CASSEWGQNNSPLHF
. TRBD2 TRBJ2-2 TRBV5-1 TGCGCCAGCAGCTTGCTAGCGGGGGCGAACACCGGGGAGCTGTTTTTT CASSLLAGANTGELFF
. . TRBJ2-5 TRBV30 TGTGCCTGGAGCCTAGCGTCCGGGCCCCAAGAGACCCAGTACTTC CAWSLASGPQETQYF
. TRBD2 TRBJ2-5 TRBV18 TGTGCCAGCTCACCGAGGACTAGCGGGGGAGGAGAGACCCAGTACTTC CASSPRTSGGGETQYF